This T cell receptor beta chain came from a study of T-cell memory formation after mild COVID-19. TCRdb called the 5' RACE reads again in MiXCR, with one record for every CDR3 protein. The sample shows approximately 490,000 distinct CDR3 sequences, roughly 22% of them seen only once. This CDR3 is built from 15 residues. The sequenced sample was PBMCs or a T cell subset sorted from them (not recorded which). This chain links TRBV21-1 with TRBJ2-7; the DNA was not used to check the table's D call, TRBD1. TRBV21-1 is annotated as a pseudogene. The receptor was derived from an adult woman who had mild COVID-19 (a few samples of this study predate the infection). Cell type and time point are not known. This chain's CDR3 is CASSKPGQGVNEQYF. For the CDR3, the DNA is TGTGCCAGCAGCAAACCGGGACAGGGGGTTAACGAGCAGTACTTC.